This TCR beta chain comes out of a study of CD8 T cells in Susac syndrome. Random hexamers were used to reverse transcribe the RNA input (about 0.5 to 1 ug). TCRdb called the immunoSEQ multiplex PCR reads again in MiXCR, with one record for every CDR3 protein. The table records fewer than 300,000 distinct CDR3 sequences, approximately 84% of them present only once. V lost 4 bases and J 1 base, leaving 17 bases between the germline ends. The CDR3 is 17 amino acids. The germline V gene encodes CDR1 LNHDA and CDR2 SQIVND (reference sequence). What was sequenced was CD8+ T cells from PBMCs. The chain uses TRBV19 and TRBJ2-4; D is ambiguous. This clonotype originated in a human donor with multiple sclerosis. The CDR3 sequence: CASSTPWGFSAKNIQYF. DNA of the CDR3: TGTGCCAGTAGTACCCCCTGGGGTTTCTCGGCCAAAAACATTCAGTACTTC.